This entry is about one TCR beta chain. This specimen belongs to a study of blood T cell repertoires in COVID-19. About the research overall: COVID-19 samples from acute and convalescent phases originated in the United States, Italy and Spain.

Generated by immunoSEQ multiplex PCR, the TCRdb table keeps only in-frame clones and is missing some. This repertoire shows some 130,000 clones, approximately 83% found once; its top ten account for around 16%. V lost 2 bases to trimming and J lost 4 bases; unmatched junction nucleotides: 8. The CDR3 loop spans 16 amino acids. Germline V gives CDR1 GTSNPN, CDR2 SVGIG (reference sequence). The chain carries TRBV30 and TRBJ2-1, with 10 nucleotides matching TRBD2. Sequenced: peripheral blood. This clonotype originated in a woman aged 50 to 65 who had recovered from COVID-19. This chain's CDR3 is CAWSLGTSGIYNEQFF. In DNA form, the CDR3 reads TGTGCCTGGAGTCTGGGTACTAGCGGGATTTACAATGAGCAGTTCTTC.